This is a list of T cell receptor beta chains from one sample in a study of T cells after posttransplantation cyclophosphamide. Clones were read by immunoSEQ multiplex PCR, and TCRdb kept only the in-frame ones, dropping some. The sample shows more than 5,500 clones, roughly 98% of them seen only once. The material sequenced was memory CD4+ T cells sorted from PBMCs. The receptors were gathered from a man in his forties in good health, CMV-negative, and a related stem cell transplant donor. Both conserved end residues are part of each CDR3. The order of the fields is CDR3 length, clone size, V gene, D gene, J gene, CDR3 protein, CDR3 DNA. The D gene is left open where the match is weak. Expanded clones get a size class; other rows say once, few or many, or leave the size out.

>14|.|TRBV5-6|TRBD1|TRBJ2-7
CASSRTGISYEQYF
TGTGCCAGCAGTAGGACAGGGATATCCTACGAGCAGTACTTC
>16|.|TRBV5-1|.|TRBJ2-7
CASSRQGLPDSYEQYF
TGCGCCAGCAGCCGACAAGGACTGCCGGACTCCTACGAGCAGTACTTC
>13|few|TRBV4-1|.|TRBJ1-2
CASSQGPLYGYTF
TGCGCCAGCAGCCAGGGGCCCCTCTATGGCTACACCTTC
>12|.|TRBV19|.|TRBJ1-1
CASMRHSGEAFF
TGTGCCAGTATGCGACACAGCGGGGAAGCTTTCTTT
>15|.|TRBV4-3|.|TRBJ2-7
CASSQVTGSTYEQYF
TGCGCCAGCAGCCAGGTGACGGGTTCCACCTACGAGCAGTACTTC
>15|.|TRBV28|TRBD1|TRBJ1-2
CASRPHGTGIYGYTF
TGTGCCAGCAGGCCACACGGGACAGGCATCTATGGCTACACCTTC
>14|.|TRBV10-1|.|TRBJ1-6
CASSAGQNNSPLHF
TGCGCCAGCAGTGCGGGACAAAATAATTCACCCCTCCACTTT
>16|.|TRBV4-1|TRBD2|TRBJ2-1
CASSQVGLAGYNEQFF
TGCGCCAGCAGCCAAGTAGGACTAGCGGGATACAATGAGCAGTTCTTC
>15|.|TRBV27|TRBD1|TRBJ1-2
CASSLQPTGVGGYTF
TGTGCCAGCAGTTTGCAACCTACAGGGGTTGGTGGCTACACCTTC
>13|.|TRBV7-3|.|TRBJ2-1
CASSARSYNEQFF
TGTGCCAGCAGCGCCCGGAGTTACAATGAGCAGTTCTTC
>15|.|TRBV27|TRBD2|TRBJ2-7
CASSREASGTYEQYF
TGTGCCAGCAGCCGCGAGGCTAGCGGAACCTACGAGCAGTACTTC
>13|.|TRBV11-2|.|TRBJ1-5
CASSPSSNQPQHF
TGTGCCAGCAGCCCGAGCAGCAATCAGCCCCAGCATTTT
>12|.|TRBV7-2|.|TRBJ2-7
CASARRAYEQYF
TGTGCCAGCGCCCGCAGGGCCTACGAGCAGTACTTC
>12|.|TRBV19|.|TRBJ1-2
CASTEDRDGYTF
TGTGCCAGTACTGAGGACAGAGATGGCTACACCTTC
>15|.|TRBV7-3|TRBD2|TRBJ2-7
CASSFSASGSYEQYF
TGTGCCAGCAGCTTCTCGGCTAGCGGTTCGTACGAGCAGTACTTC
>14|.|TRBV4-1|TRBD2|TRBJ2-5
CASSLTSGSETQYF
TGCGCCAGCAGCCTGACTAGCGGGAGTGAGACCCAGTACTTC